The 15 T cell receptor beta chains presented below share a single source sample, sequenced in a study of control samples from healthy donors and cancer patients. TCRdb's copy holds only in-frame clones and misses some; the assay was immunoSEQ multiplex PCR. The table shows about 180,000 clones, with 90% occurring only once. Sample: blood. The source of these receptors is a woman aged 45-65 years in good health.

The rearrangement links TRBV13 to TRBJ1-2; a possible D gene is TRBD1 (5 bases). Germline CDR1 is PRHDT and CDR2 is FYEKMQ (reference sequence). The V and J ends lost 4 bases and 4 bases respectively, with 13 bases between them. The CDR3 is 14 residues long. The CDR3 region is CASSWAAGTYGYTF. DNA for the CDR3: TGTGCCAGCAGCTGGGCGGCAGGGACCTATGGCTACACCTTC.

This clone turned up a few times. The V gene is TRBV30, the J gene TRBJ1-1, with 7 nucleotides matching TRBD1. This CDR3 has 11 residues. V trimming: 5 bases; J trimming: 8 bases; junction bases outside the gene matches: 5. Germline V CDR1 and CDR2: GTSNPN, SVGIG (reference sequence). CDR3 sequence: CAWSQGGEAFF. The CDR3, as DNA: TGTGCCTGGTCTCAGGGGGGCGAAGCTTTCTTT.

The CDR3 bases are TGTGCCAGCAGCCAACGGGGAGGGGTCTACGAGCAGTACTTC. This encodes CASSQRGGVYEQYF. V is TRBV3-1 (or the pseudogene TRBV3-2) and J is TRBJ2-7; 7 bases fit TRBD2. The V gene's germline CDR1 is LGHDT and CDR2 YNNKEL (reference sequence). The CDR3 is 14 amino acids. J gave up 3 bases and V 2 bases, and 4 bases lay outside the gene matches.

On this clone: The same CDR3 is also encoded by other DNA sequences in this sample. V is TRBV29-1 and J is TRBJ1-1; D not certain. Trimming shortened V by 5 bases and J by 1 base, and 8 bases separated the two germline ends. CDR3 size: 12 residues. Germline loops: CDR1 SQVTM, CDR2 ANQGSEA. CDR3 residues: CSVKQRNTEAFF. The DNA of the CDR3 is TGCAGCGTTAAACAAAGGAACACTGAAGCTTTCTTT.

This clone was counted only a few times. The chain couples TRBV5-1 to TRBJ1-4; D is perhaps TRBD1 (5 bases). Germline V gene sequence: CDR1 SGHRS, CDR2 YFSETQ. Between the trimmed V and J ends, which lost 1 base and 4 bases, there was a span of 20 bases. The CDR3 sequence is 18 residues long. CDR3: CASSLSPDTGRINEKLFF. Written as DNA, the CDR3 is TGCGCCAGCAGCTTGTCTCCCGATACGGGACGGATTAATGAAAAACTGTTTTTT. The full variable domain, completed using reference TRBV5-1 and TRBJ1-4, is KAGVTQTPRYLIKTRGQQVTLSCSPISGHRSVSWYQQTPGQGLQFLFEYFSETQRNKGNFPGRFSGRQFSNSRSEMNVSTLELGDSALYLCASSLSPDTGRINEKLFFGSGTQLSVL.

This clone was found once. This sequence joins TRBV15 and TRBJ1-2; tentative D call: TRBD1 (5 bases). V dropped 0 bases and J dropped 2 bases, with 7 bases sitting between them. CDR1 and CDR2 from the germline V gene are LNHNV and YYDKDF (reference sequence). The CDR3 is 14 residues long. Written as DNA, the CDR3 is TGTGCCACCAGCAGAGACAGGGCAAACTATGGCTACACCTTC. This translates into CATSRDRANYGYTF.

This clone was detected a few times. CDR3 sequence reads: CASSFEGQGRYEQYF. CDR3 coding DNA: TGCGCCAGCAGCTTCGAGGGACAGGGTCGGTACGAGCAGTACTTC. The chain recombines TRBV5-1 with TRBJ2-7; 9 positions agree with TRBD1. V gave up 2 bases and J gave up 4 bases; unmatched junction bases: 7. CDR1 and CDR2 (germline): SGHRS, YFSETQ. The CDR3 is 15 residues long. Variable domain in full (rest from reference TRBV5-1 and TRBJ2-7): KAGVTQTPRYLIKTRGQQVTLSCSPISGHRSVSWYQQTPGQGLQFLFEYFSETQRNKGNFPGRFSGRQFSNSRSEMNVSTLELGDSALYLCASSFEGQGRYEQYFGPGTRLTVT.

The V and J genes are TRBV29-1 and TRBJ2-3, with D tentatively TRBD1 (5 bases). This CDR3 comprises 12 residues. V was cut by 7 bases and J by 4 bases, with 12 bases left in between. Germline V CDR1 and CDR2: SQVTM, ANQGSEA. CDR3 nucleotides: TGCAGCGCGTCACAGGTGGCAGATACGCAGTATTTT. Residues: CSASQVADTQYF.

The chain joins TRBV5-1 to TRBJ2-7, with 8 bases aligning to TRBD2. Looked up from germline, CDR1 is SGHRS and CDR2 is YFSETQ. CDR3 size: 16 residues. J lost 3 bases, V lost 1 base, and 9 bases had no gene match. The DNA for the CDR3 is TGCGCCAGCAGCTTGACCCAGAGCGGGGGATTCTACGAGCAGTACTTC. Translating it yields CASSLTQSGGFYEQYF.

This chain joins TRBV7-6 and TRBJ2-3, with TRBD2 as a possible D gene (6 bases). The V and J ends lost 8 bases and 0 bases respectively, with 9 bases between them. The CDR3 length is 13 residues. Germline V gene data show CDR1 as SGHVS and CDR2 as FNYEAQ. The CDR3 DNA reads TGTGCCAGCGGGGGACTGAGCACAGATACGCAGTATTTT. Translation gives CASGGLSTDTQYF.

The chain links TRBV24-1 to TRBJ2-1, with 7 bases matching TRBD2. V trimming: 7 bases; J trimming: 4 bases; junction bases outside the gene matches: 6. The CDR3 consists of 14 residues. Germline V gene lookup returns CDR1 KGHDR and CDR2 SFDVKD. CDR3 bases: TGTGCCACCAGGGGACTACCCGGGTACAATGAGCAGTTCTTC. This codes for CATRGLPGYNEQFF.

The rearrangement joins TRBV4-1 to TRBJ2-3; D unclear. V lost 3 bases to trimming and J lost 1 base, with 5 bases between them. Germline V gives CDR1 MGHRA, CDR2 YSYEKL. CDR3 length: 13 residues. The CDR3 nucleotides read TGCGCCAGCAGCCAGCTGGGCACAGATACGCAGTATTTT. Its translation: CASSQLGTDTQYF.

J is TRBJ2-7 and V is TRBV7-2; either TRBD1 or TRBD2 may fit D (5 bases each). The germline V gene has CDR1 SGHTA and CDR2 FQGNSA. CDR3 length equals 13 residues. With 5 bases removed from V and 8 bases from J, the gap between germline ends came to 16 bases. The CDR3 nucleotides are TGTGCCAGCAGCCCGGGCGAGGGGCGAAAGCAGTACTTC. It encodes CASSPGEGRKQYF.

This chain uses TRBV6-5 with TRBJ2-5; TRBD1 is a possible D gene (6 bases). V was clipped by 7 bases and J by 4 bases, with 16 bases between them. CDR1 and CDR2 from the germline V gene are MNHEY and SVGAGI. CDR3 length: 14 amino acids. The CDR3 nucleotides are TGTGCCAGCACCGTCGGCAGGGGCGGAGAGACCCAGTACTTC. Translated, it gives CASTVGRGGETQYF.

The chain employs TRBV6-5 and TRBJ1-1, with a weak D call TRBD1 (5 bases). This CDR3 is 14 amino acids long. With 9 bases removed from V and 5 bases from J, the gap between germline ends came to 19 bases. Germline CDR1 reads MNHEY; CDR2 reads SVGAGI. The CDR3 DNA sequence: TGTGCCAGTACCCGCTGGGATTCAGGGACTGAAGCTTTCTTT. Translating it yields CASTRWDSGTEAFF.